This TCR beta chain was identified in a study of T cell responses to AZD1222 COVID-19 vaccine. General study results and limits: A reported finding is that nearly half of spike-specific TCRs target unmutated variant regions. With two AZD1222 doses given, Spike-specific TCR breadth and depth both rose. Only after the peak T cell response were repertoires sampled.

Note on this clone: The antigen is unknown.

This table comes from immunoSEQ multiplex PCR, and its TCRdb copy is limited to in-frame clones, with some not included. This table has 100,000 to 110,000 clones, 80% to 90% appearing once. Germline V gene sequence: CDR1 LNHDA, CDR2 SQIVND (reference sequence). V was pared by 4 bases and J by 2 bases, with 8 bases between. The CDR3 length is 13 residues. This sequence originates from an adult in good health. The chain joins TRBV19 to TRBJ1-1; a possible D gene is TRBD1 (6 bases). The sequencing used peripheral blood, collected on day 0 of MenACWY control vaccination. CDR3 loop: CASSRTANTEAFF. CDR3 sequence (DNA): TGTGCCAGTAGTAGGACAGCCAACACTGAAGCTTTCTTT.